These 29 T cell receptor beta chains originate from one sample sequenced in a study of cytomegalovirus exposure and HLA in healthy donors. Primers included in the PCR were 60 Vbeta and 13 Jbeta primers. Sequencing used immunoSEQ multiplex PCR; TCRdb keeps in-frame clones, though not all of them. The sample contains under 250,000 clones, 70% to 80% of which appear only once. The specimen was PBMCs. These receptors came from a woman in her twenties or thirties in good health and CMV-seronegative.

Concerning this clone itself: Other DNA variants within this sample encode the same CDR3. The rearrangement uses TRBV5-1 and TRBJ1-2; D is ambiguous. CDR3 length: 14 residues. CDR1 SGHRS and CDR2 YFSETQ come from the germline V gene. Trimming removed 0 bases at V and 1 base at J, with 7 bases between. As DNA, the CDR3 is TGCGCCAGCAGCTTGGGCGGAAGTAACTATGGCTACACCTTC. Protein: CASSLGGSNYGYTF.

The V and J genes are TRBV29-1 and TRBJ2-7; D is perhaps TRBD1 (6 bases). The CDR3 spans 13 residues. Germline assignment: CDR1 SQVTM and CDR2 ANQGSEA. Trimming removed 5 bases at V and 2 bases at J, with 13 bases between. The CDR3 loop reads CSVRDRLTYEQYF. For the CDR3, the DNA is TGCAGCGTTAGAGACAGGCTTACCTACGAGCAGTACTTC.

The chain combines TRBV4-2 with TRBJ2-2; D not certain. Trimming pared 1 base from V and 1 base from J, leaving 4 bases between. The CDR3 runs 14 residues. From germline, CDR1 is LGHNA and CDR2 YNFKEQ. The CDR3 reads CASSQAQNTGELFF. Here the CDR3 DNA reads TGTGCCAGCAGCCAAGCACAGAACACCGGGGAGCTGTTTTTT.

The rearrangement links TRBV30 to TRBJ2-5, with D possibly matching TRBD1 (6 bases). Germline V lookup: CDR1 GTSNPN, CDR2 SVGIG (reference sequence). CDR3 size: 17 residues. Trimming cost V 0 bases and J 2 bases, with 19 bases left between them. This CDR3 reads CAWSVIRTAPGQETQYF. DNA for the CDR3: TGTGCCTGGAGTGTAATCCGGACAGCCCCTGGACAAGAGACCCAGTACTTC.

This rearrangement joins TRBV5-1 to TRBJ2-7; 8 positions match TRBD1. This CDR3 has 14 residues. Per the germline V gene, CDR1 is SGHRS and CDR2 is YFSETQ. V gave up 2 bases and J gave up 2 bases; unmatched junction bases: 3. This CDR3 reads CASSLTTGAYEQYF. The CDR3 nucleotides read TGCGCCAGCAGCTTAACGACAGGGGCCTACGAGCAGTACTTC.

CDR3 nucleotide sequence: TGTGCCAGCAGTCCTGGACAGGGGACCTACGAGCAGTACTTC. Translating it yields CASSPGQGTYEQYF. This sequence joins TRBV27 and TRBJ2-7, with 9 bases that match TRBD1. CDR1 MNHEY and CDR2 SMNVEV come from the germline V gene (reference sequence). The J segment lost 2 bases and the V segment lost 5 bases, leaving 4 bases of the junction unmatched. CDR3 size: 14 residues.

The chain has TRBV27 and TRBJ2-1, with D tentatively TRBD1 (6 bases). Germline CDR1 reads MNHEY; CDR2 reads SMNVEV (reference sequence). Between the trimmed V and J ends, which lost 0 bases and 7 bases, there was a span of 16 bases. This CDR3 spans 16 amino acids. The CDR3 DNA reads TGTGCCAGCAGTTTATCCCCGACAGGTCTGATGAATGAGCAGTTCTTC. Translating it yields CASSLSPTGLMNEQFF.

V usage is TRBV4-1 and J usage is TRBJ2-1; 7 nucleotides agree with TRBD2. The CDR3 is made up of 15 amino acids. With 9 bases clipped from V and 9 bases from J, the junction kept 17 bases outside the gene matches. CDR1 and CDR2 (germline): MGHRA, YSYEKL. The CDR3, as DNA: TGCGCCAGTCGACCAGCGACTAGCCGCCTCAGTGAGCAGTTCTTC. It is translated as CASRPATSRLSEQFF.

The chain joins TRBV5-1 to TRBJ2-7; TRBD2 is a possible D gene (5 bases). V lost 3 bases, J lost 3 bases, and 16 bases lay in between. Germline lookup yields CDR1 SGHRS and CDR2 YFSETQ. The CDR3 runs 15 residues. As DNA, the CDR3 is TGCGCCAGCAGCTCACGGGGAATAGGGAACTACGAGCAGTACTTC. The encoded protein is CASSSRGIGNYEQYF.

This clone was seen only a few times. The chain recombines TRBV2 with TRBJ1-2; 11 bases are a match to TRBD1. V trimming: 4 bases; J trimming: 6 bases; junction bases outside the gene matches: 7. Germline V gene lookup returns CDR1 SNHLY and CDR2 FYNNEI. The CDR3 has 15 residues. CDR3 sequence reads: CASSGPGQGGHGYTF. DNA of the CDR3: TGTGCCAGCAGTGGTCCGGGACAGGGGGGGCATGGCTACACCTTC.

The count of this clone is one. CDR3 residues: CSVSTGGAGQPQHF. In nucleotides, the CDR3 is TGCAGCGTTTCGACAGGGGGCGCCGGTCAGCCCCAGCATTTT. The chain recombines TRBV29-1 with TRBJ1-5, with 10 nucleotides matching TRBD1. Germline lookup yields CDR1 SQVTM and CDR2 ANQGSEA. CDR3 length: 14 amino acids. Losses at the gene ends were 5 bases for V and 6 bases for J; bases not matched to a gene: 7.

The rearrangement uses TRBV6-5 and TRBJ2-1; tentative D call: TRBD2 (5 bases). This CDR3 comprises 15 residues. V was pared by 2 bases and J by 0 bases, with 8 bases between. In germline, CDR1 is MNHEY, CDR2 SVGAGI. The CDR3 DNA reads TGTGCCAGCAGTTACGGGGAGAGCTCCTACAATGAGCAGTTCTTC. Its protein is CASSYGESSYNEQFF.

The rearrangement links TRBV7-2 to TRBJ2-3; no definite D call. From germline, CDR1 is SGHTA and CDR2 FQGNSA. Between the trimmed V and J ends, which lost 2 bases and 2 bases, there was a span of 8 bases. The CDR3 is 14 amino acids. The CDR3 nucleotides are TGTGCCAGCAGCTTATGGGCTGACACAGATACGCAGTATTTT. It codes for CASSLWADTDTQYF.

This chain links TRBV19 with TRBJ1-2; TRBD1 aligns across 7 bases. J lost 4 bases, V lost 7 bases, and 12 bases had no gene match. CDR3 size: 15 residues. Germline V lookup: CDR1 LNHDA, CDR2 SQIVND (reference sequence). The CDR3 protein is CASTLSLGTVYGYTF. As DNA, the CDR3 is TGTGCCAGTACCCTCTCACTAGGGACAGTCTATGGCTACACCTTC.

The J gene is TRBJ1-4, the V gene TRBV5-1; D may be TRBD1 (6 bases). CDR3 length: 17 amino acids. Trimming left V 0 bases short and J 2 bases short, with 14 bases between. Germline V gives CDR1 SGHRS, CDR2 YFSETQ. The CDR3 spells CASSLDRQGRTNEKLFF. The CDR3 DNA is TGCGCCAGCAGCTTGGATCGGCAGGGGCGGACTAATGAAAAACTGTTTTTT.

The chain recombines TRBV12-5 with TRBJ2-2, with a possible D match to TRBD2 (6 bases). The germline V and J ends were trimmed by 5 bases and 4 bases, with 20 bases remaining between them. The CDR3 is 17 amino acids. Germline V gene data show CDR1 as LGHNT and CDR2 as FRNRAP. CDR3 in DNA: TGTGCTAGTGGTACTGTGTTTAACCGGGAGTCCACCGGGGAGCTGTTTTTT. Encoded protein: CASGTVFNRESTGELFF. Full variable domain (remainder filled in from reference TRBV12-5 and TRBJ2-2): DARVTQTPRHKVTEMGQEVTMRCQPILGHNTVFWYRQTMMQGLELLAYFRNRAPLDDSGMPKDRFSAEMPDATLATLKIQPSEPRDSAVYFCASGTVFNRESTGELFFGEGSRLTVL.

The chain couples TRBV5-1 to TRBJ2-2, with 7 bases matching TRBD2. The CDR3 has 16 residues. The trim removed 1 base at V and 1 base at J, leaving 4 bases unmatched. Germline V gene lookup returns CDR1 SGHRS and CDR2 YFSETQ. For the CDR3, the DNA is TGCGCCAGCAGCTTGAATCTAGCGGTGAACACCGGGGAGCTGTTTTTT. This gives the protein CASSLNLAVNTGELFF.

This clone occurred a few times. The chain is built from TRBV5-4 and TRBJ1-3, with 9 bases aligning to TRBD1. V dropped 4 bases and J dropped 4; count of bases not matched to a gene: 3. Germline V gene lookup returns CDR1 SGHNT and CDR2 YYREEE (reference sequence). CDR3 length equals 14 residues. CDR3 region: CASSRQGGGNTIYF. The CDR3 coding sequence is TGTGCCAGCAGCAGACAGGGGGGGGGAAACACCATATATTTT.

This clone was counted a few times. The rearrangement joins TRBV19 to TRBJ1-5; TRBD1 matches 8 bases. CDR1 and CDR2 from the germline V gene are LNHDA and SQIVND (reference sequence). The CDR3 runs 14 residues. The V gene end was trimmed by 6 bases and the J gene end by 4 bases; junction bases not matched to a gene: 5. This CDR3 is CASSRDRGNQPQHF. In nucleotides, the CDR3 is TGTGCCAGTAGCCGCGACAGGGGAAATCAGCCCCAGCATTTT.

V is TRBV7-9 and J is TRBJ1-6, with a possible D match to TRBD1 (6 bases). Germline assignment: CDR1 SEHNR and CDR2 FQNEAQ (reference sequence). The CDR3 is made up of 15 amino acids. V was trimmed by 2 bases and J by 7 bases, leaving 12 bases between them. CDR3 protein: CASSLWGQRNSPLHF. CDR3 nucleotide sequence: TGTGCCAGCAGCTTATGGGGACAAAGAAATTCACCCCTCCACTTT. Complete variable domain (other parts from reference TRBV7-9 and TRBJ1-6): DTGVSQNPRHKITKRGQNVTFRCDPISEHNRLYWYRQTLGQGPEFLTYFQNEAQLEKSRLLSDRFSAERPKGSFSTLEIQRTEQGDSAMYLCASSLWGQRNSPLHFGNGTRLTVT.

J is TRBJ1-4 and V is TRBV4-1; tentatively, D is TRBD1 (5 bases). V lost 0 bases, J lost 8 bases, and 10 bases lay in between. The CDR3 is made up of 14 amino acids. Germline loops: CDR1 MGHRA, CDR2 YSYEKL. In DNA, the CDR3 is TGCGCCAGCAGCCAAGAGCCAGGGCGAGAAAAACTGTTTTTT. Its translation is CASSQEPGREKLFF.

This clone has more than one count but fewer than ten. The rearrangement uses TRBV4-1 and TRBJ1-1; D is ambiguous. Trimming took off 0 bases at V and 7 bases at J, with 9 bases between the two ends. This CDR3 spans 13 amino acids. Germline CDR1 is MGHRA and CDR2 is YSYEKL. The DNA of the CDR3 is TGCGCCAGCAGCCAAGAATTGGTCGGTGAAGCTTTCTTT. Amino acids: CASSQELVGEAFF.

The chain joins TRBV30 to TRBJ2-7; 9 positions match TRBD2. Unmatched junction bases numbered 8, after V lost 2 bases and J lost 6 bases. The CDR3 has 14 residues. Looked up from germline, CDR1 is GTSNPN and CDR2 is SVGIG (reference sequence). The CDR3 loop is CAWSRGLAGSEQYF. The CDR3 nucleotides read TGTGCCTGGAGTAGGGGGCTAGCGGGAAGCGAGCAGTACTTC. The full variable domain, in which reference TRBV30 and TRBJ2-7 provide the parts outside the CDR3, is SQTIHQWPATLVQPVGSPLSLECTVEGTSNPNLYWYRQAAGRGLQLLFYSVGIGQISSEVPQNLSASRPQDRQFILSSKKLLLSDSGFYLCAWSRGLAGSEQYFGPGTRLTVT.

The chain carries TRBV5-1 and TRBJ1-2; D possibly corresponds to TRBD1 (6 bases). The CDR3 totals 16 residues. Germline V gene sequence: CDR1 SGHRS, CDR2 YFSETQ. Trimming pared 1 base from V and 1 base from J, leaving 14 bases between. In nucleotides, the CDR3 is TGCGCCAGCAGCTTGAGGCAGGGGACGATTAACTATGGCTACACCTTC. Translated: CASSLRQGTINYGYTF.

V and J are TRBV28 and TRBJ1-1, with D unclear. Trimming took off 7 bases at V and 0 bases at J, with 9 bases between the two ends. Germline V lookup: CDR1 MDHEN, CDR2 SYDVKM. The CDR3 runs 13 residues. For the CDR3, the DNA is TGTGCCAGCATTCCGGGAGTGAACACTGAAGCTTTCTTT. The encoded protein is CASIPGVNTEAFF.

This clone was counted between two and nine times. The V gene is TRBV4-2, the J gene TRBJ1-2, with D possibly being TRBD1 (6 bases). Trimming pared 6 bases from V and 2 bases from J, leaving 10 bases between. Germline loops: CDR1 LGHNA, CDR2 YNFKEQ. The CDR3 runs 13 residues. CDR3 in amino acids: CASSETGNYGYTF. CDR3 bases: TGTGCCAGCAGTGAAACAGGGAACTATGGCTACACCTTC.

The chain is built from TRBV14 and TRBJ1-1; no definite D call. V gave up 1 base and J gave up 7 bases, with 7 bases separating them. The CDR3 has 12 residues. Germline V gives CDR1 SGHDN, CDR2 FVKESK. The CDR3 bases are TGTGCCAGCAGCCAAGCCCACAGTGAAGCTTTCTTT. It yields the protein CASSQAHSEAFF.

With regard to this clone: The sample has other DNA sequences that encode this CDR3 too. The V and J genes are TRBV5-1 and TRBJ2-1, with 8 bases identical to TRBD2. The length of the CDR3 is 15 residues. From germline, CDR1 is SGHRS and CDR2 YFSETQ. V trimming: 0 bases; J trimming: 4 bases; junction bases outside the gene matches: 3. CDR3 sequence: CASSLAGGDYNEQFF. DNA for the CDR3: TGCGCCAGCAGCTTGGCGGGGGGGGATTACAATGAGCAGTTCTTC.

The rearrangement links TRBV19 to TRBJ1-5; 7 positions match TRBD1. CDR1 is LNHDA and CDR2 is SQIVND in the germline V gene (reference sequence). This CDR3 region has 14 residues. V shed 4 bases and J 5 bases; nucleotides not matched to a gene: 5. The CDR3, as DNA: TGTGCCAGTAGTACGGGACAGAATGATCAGCCCCAGCATTTT. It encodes CASSTGQNDQPQHF.